This T cell receptor (beta chain) was captured in a study of shared clonotypes between healthy human individuals. The study, taken as a whole, reports: Limited genetic and exposure-history diversity came from having few donors.

The repertoire was sequenced with immunoSEQ multiplex PCR; TCRdb's copy has only in-frame clones and lacks some. This sample has about a million clones, with 77% found just once. Germline lookup yields CDR1 SQVTM and CDR2 ANQGSEA. After removal of 5 bases from V and 4 bases from J, the junction contained 4 bases not matched to a gene. The length of the CDR3 is 13 residues. This clone was recorded a few times. The antigen remains undetermined. The TCR originated in a man between 18 and 35 years old in good health. Some clones in this sample may be carry-over from other donors' samples. Sequenced input: memory CD4+ T cells from PBMCs. The subset here: CD45RA-negative fraction. The chain joins TRBV29-1 to TRBJ2-7, with 11 positions matching TRBD1. As DNA, the CDR3 is TGCAGCGTTAAAGGGACAGGGGGGTACGAGCAGTACTTC. Its protein product is CSVKGTGGYEQYF.